This T cell receptor beta chain was retrieved from a study of blood T cell repertoires in COVID-19. The wider study: Sample material is recorded as cDNA or gDNA derived from T cells, B-cell-depleted T cells, or PBMCs.

Germline CDR1 SGHVS, CDR2 FNYEAQ. Deletions cut 5 bases from V and 2 bases from J, with 13 bases between. This CDR3 region has 15 residues. Authors' data handling: How many nucleated cells were present was estimated from reference gene primer amplification. This table comes from immunoSEQ multiplex PCR, and its TCRdb copy is limited to in-frame clones, with some not included. V and J calls and clone size are copied from that table; D and trimming were computed from the DNA. The sample contains about 370,000 clones, 75% to 90% of which appear only once. Cohort 3 recovered donors had two negative PCRs, clearance, or symptom resolution.

The chain is built from TRBV7-6 and TRBJ2-1, with a possible D match to TRBD1 (6 bases). The sequence came from a man between 18 and 35 years old who had recovered from COVID-19. Sequenced sample: PBMCs or T cells enriched from blood (not recorded which). The CDR3 spells CASSQQGSTYNEQFF. In DNA form, the CDR3 reads TGTGCCAGCAGCCAACAGGGCTCCACCTACAATGAGCAGTTCTTC.